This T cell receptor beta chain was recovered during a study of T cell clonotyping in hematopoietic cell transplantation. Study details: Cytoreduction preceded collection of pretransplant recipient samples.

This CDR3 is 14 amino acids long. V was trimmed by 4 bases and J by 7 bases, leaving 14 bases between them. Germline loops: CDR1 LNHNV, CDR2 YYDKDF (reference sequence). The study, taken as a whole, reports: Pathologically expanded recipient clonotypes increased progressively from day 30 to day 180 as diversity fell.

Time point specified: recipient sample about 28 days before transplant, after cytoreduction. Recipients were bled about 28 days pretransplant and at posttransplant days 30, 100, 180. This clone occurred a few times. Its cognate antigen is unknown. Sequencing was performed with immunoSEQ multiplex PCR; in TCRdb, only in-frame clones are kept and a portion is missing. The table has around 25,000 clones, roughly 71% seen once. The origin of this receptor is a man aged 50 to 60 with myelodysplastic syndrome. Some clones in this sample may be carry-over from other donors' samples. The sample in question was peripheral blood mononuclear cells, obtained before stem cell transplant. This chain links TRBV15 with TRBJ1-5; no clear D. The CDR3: CATSITRVGQPQHF. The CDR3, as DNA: TGTGCCACCAGCATAACGAGGGTGGGGCAGCCCCAGCATTTT.